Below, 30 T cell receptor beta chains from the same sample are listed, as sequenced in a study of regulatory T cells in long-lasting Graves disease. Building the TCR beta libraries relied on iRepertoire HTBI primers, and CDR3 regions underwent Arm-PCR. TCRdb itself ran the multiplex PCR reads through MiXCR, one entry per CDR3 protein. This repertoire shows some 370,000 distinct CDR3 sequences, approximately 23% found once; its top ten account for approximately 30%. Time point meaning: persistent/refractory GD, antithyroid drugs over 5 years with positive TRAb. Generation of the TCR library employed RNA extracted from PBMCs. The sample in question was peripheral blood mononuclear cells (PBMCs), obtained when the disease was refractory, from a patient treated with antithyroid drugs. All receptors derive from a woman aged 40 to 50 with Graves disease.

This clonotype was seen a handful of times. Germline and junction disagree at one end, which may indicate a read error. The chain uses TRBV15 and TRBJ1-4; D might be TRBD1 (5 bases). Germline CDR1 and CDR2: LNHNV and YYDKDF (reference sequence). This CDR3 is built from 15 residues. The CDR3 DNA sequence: TGTGCCACCAGCAGAGGGTCAGGGACTACTGAAAAACTGTTTTTT. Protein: CATSRGSGTTEKLFF.

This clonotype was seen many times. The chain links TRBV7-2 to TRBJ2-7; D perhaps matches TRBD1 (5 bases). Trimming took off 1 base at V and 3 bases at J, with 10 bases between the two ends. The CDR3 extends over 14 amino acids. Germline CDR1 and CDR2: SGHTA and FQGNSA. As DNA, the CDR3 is TGTGCCAGCAGCTTAGTGTCCAGGGACTACGAGCAGTACTTC. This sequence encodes CASSLVSRDYEQYF.

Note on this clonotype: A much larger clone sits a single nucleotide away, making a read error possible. CDR3 in amino acids: CASSLRTGNRNKQYF. CDR3 nucleotides: TGTGCCAGCAGTTTAAGGACAGGGAATCGGAACAAGCAGTACTTC. The gene calls are TRBV28 and TRBJ2-7; the match to TRBD1 covers 8 bases. CDR1 and CDR2 from the germline V gene are MDHEN and SYDVKM. Trimming took 2 bases from V and 8 from J; bases not matched to a gene: 11. The CDR3 covers 15 residues.

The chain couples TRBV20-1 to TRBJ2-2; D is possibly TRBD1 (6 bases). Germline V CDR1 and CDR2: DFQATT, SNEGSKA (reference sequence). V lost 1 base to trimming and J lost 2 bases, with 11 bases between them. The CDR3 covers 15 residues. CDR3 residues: CSARAGTSNTGELFF. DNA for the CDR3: TGCAGTGCTAGAGCCGGGACAAGTAACACCGGGGAGCTGTTTTTT.

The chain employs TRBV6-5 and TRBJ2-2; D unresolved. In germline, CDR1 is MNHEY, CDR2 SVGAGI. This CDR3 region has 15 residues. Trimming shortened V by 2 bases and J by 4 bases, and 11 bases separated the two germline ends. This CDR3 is CASSYHGPRTGELFF. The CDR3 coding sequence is TGTGCCAGCAGTTACCATGGACCGCGCACCGGGGAGCTGTTTTTT.

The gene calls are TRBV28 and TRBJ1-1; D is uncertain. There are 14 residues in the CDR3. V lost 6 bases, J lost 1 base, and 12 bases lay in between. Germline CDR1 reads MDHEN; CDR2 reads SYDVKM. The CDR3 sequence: CASSLIHPNTEAFF. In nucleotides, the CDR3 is TGTGCCAGCAGCCTGATACACCCGAACACTGAAGCTTTCTTT.

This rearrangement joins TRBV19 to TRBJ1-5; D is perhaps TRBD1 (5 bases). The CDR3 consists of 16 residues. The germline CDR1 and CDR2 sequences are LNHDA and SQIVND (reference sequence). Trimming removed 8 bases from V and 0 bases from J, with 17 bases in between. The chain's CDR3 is CASRDRPAYSNQPQHF. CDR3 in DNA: TGTGCCAGTCGGGACCGCCCGGCCTATAGCAATCAGCCCCAGCATTTT.

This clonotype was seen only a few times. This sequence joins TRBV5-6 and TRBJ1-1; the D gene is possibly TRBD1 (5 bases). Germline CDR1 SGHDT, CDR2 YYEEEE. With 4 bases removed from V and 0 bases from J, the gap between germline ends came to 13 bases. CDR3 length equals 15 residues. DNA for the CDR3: TGTGCCAGCAGCCCCACGGGAGGGGTGAACACTGAAGCTTTCTTT. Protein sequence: CASSPTGGVNTEAFF.

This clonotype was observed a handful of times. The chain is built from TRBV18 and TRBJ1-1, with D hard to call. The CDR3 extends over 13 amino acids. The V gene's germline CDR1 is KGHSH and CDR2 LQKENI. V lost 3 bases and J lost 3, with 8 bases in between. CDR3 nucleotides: TGTGCCAGCTCACCCAACGCGGACACTGAAGCTTTCTTT. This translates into CASSPNADTEAFF. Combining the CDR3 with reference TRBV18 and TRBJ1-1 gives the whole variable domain NAGVMQNPRHLVRRRGQEARLRCSPMKGHSHVYWYRQLPEEGLKFMVYLQKENIIDESGMPKERFSAEFPKEGPSILRIQQVVRGDSAAYFCASSPNADTEAFFGQGTRLTVV.

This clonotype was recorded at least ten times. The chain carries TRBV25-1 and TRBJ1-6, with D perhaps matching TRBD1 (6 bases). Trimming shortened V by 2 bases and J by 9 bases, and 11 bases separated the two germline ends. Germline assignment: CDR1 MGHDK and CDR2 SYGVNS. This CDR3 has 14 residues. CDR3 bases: TGTGCCAGCAGTGAAATGGTGGGGGCTTCACCCCTCCACTTT. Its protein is CASSEMVGASPLHF.

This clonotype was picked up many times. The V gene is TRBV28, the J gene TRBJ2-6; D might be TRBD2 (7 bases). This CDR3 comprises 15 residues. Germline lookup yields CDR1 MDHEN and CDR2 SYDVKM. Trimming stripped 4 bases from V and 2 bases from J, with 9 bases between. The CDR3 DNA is TGTGCCAGCAGTTGGGAGGGGGCTGGGGCCAACGTCCTGACTTTC. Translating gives CASSWEGAGANVLTF.

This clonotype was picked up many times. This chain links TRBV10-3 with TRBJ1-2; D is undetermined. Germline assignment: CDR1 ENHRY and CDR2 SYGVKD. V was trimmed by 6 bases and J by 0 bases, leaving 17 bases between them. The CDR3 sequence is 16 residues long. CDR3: CAIRSQDLFPNYGYTF. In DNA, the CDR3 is TGTGCCATCAGATCTCAAGATTTATTTCCTAACTATGGCTACACCTTC.

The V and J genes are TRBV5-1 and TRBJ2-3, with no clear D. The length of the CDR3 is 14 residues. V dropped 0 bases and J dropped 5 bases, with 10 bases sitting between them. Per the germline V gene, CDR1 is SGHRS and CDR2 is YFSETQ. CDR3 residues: CASSLAVELDTQYF. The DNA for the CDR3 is TGCGCCAGCAGCTTGGCCGTAGAGCTAGATACGCAGTATTTT. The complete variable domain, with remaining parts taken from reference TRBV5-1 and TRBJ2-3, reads KAGVTQTPRYLIKTRGQQVTLSCSPISGHRSVSWYQQTPGQGLQFLFEYFSETQRNKGNFPGRFSGRQFSNSRSEMNVSTLELGDSALYLCASSLAVELDTQYFGPGTRLTVL.

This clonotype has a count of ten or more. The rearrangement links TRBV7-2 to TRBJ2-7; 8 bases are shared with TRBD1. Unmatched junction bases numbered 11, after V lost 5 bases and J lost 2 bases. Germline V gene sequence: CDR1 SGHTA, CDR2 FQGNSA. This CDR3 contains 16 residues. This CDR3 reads CASSLARDRPTYEQYF. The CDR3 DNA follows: TGTGCCAGCAGCCTCGCTAGGGACAGGCCAACCTACGAGCAGTACTTC.

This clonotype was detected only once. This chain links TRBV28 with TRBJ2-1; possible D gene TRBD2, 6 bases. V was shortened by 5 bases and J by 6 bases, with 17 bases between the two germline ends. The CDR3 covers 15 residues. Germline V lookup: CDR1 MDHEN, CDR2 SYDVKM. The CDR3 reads CASSPWTNGPNEQFF. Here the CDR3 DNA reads TGTGCCAGCAGTCCTTGGACTAATGGGCCCAATGAGCAGTTCTTC.

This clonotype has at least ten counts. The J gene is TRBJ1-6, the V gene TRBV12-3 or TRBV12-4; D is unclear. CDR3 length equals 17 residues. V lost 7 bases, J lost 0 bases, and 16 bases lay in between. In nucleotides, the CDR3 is TGTGCCAGCACCAAGGAGGTCCTGAGCTCCTATAATTCACCCCTCCACTTT. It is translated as CASTKEVLSSYNSPLHF.

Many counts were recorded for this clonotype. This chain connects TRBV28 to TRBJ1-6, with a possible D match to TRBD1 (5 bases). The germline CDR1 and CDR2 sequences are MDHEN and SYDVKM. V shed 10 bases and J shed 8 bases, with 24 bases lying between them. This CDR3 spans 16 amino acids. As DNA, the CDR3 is TGTGCCACCTACGATCCCGGGAGGGGTAGAGATTCACCCCTCCACTTT. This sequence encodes CATYDPGRGRDSPLHF. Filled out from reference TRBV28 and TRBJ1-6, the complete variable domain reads DVKVTQSSRYLVKRTGEKVFLECVQDMDHENMFWYRQDPGLGLRLIYFSYDVKMKEKGDIPEGYSVSREKKERFSLILESASTNQTSMYLCATYDPGRGRDSPLHFGNGTRLTVT.

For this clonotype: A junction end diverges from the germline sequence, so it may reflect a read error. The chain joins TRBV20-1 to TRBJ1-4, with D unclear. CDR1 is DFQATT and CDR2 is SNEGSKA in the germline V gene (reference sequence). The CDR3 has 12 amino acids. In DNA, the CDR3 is TGCAGTGCCTTAAAAGGAAACGAAAAACCGTTTTTT. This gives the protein CSALKGNEKPFF.

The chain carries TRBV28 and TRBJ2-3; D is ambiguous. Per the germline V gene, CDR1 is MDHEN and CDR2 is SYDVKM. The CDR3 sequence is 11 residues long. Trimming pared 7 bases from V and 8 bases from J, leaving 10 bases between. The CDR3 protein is CASTGSGTQYF. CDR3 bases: TGTGCCAGCACCGGGTCAGGTACGCAGTATTTT.

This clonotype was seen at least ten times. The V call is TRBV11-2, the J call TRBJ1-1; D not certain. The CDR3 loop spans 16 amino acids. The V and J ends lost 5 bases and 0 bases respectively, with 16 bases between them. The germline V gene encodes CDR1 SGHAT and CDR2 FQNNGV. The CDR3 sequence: CASSPNRRLVNTEAFF. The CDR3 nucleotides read TGTGCCAGCAGCCCAAATCGCCGCCTAGTGAACACTGAAGCTTTCTTT.

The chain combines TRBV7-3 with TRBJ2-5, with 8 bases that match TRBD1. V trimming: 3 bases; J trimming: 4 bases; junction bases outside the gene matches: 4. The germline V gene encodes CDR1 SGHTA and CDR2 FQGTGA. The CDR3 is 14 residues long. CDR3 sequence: CASSFQGARETQYF. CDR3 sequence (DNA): TGTGCCAGCAGCTTCCAGGGGGCGCGAGAGACCCAGTACTTC.

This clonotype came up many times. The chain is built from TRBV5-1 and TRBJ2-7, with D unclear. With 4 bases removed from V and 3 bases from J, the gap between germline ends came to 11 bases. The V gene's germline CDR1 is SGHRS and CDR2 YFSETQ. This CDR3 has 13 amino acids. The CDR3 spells CASSRDTFYEQYF. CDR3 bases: TGCGCCAGCAGCCGAGACACTTTCTACGAGCAGTACTTC. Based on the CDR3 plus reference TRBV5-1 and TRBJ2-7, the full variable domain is KAGVTQTPRYLIKTRGQQVTLSCSPISGHRSVSWYQQTPGQGLQFLFEYFSETQRNKGNFPGRFSGRQFSNSRSEMNVSTLELGDSALYLCASSRDTFYEQYFGPGTRLTVT.

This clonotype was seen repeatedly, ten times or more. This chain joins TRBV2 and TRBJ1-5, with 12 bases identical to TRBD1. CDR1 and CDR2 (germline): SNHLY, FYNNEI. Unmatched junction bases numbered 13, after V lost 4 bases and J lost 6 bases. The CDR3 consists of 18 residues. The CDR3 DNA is TGTGCCAGCAGTGGGGAAGTGGGACAGGGGGCGCTTGGTCAGCCCCAGCATTTT. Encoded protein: CASSGEVGQGALGQPQHF.

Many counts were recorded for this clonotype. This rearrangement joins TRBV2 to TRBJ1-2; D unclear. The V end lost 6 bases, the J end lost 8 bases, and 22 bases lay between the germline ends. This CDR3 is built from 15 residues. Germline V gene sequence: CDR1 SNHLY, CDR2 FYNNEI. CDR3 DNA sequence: TGTGCCAGCAGCATACTGGATGCGGCATTTGGAGGCTACACCTTC. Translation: CASSILDAAFGGYTF.

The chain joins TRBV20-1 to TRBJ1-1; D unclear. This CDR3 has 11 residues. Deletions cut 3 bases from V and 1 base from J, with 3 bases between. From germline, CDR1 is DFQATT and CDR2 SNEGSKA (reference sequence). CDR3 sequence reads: CSARWNTEAFF. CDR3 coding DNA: TGCAGTGCTAGGTGGAACACTGAAGCTTTCTTT.

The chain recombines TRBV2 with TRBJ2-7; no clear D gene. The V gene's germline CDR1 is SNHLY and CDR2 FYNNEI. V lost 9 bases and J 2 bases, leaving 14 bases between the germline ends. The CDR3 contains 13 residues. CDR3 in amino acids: CASSPTFPYEQYF. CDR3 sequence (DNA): TGTGCCAGTTCACCGACATTCCCCTACGAGCAGTACTTC.

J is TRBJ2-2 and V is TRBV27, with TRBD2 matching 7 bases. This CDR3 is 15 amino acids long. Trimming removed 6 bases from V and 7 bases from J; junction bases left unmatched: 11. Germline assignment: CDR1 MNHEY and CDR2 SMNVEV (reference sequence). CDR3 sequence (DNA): TGTGCCAGCAGATCCCGGACTAGTTCCCTCGGGGAGCTGTTTTTT. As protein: CASRSRTSSLGELFF.

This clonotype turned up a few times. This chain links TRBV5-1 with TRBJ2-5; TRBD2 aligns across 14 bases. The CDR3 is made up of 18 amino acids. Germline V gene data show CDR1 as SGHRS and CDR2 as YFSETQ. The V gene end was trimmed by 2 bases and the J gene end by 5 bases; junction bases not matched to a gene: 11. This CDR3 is CASSFTPGLAGVGETQYF. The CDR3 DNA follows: TGCGCCAGCAGCTTCACTCCGGGACTAGCGGGAGTTGGGGAGACCCAGTACTTC. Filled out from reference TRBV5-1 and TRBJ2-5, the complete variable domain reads KAGVTQTPRYLIKTRGQQVTLSCSPISGHRSVSWYQQTPGQGLQFLFEYFSETQRNKGNFPGRFSGRQFSNSRSEMNVSTLELGDSALYLCASSFTPGLAGVGETQYFGPGTRLLVL.

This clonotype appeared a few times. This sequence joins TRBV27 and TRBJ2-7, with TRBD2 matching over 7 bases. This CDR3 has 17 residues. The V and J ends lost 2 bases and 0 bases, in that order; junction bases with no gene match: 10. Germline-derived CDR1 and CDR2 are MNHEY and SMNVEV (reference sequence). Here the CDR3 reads CASSLASHVAGSYEQYF. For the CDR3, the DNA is TGTGCCAGCAGTTTAGCTTCTCATGTAGCGGGCTCCTACGAGCAGTACTTC.

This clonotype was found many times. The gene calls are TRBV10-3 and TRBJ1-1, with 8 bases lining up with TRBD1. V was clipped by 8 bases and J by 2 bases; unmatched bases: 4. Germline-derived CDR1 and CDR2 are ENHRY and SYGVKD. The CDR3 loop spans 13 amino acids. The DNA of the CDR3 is TGTGCCATCGGACAGGGTGGAAACACTGAAGCTTTCTTT. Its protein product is CAIGQGGNTEAFF.